What follows is one T cell receptor (beta chain) and its context. As yet, its antigen is unknown. This entry belongs to a study of tumor and adjacent non-tumor tissue in lung cancer. Study-level information: Around 4.2 million productive TCRbeta reads were obtained per sample on average. General study findings and limits: Top 100 clones took a larger repertoire share in normal lung.

This sample's RNA came from whole unsorted tissue. The normal lung tissue was taken more than 3 cm from the tumor edge. Between August and November 2014, newly diagnosed, chemotherapy-naive lung cancer patients underwent thoracic surgery in China. The V gene end was trimmed by 1 base and the J gene end by 8 bases; junction bases not matched to a gene: 6. In germline, CDR1 is SGHAT, CDR2 FQNNGV. This CDR3 is built from 15 residues. TCRbeta libraries were built with three rounds of nested PCR, modified from ARM-PCR. TCRdb re-derived calls from the multiplex PCR reads in MiXCR, one entry per CDR3 protein. The repertoire holds more than 55,000 distinct CDR3 sequences, with 65% to 80% as singletons.

The rearrangement uses TRBV11-2 and TRBJ2-5; 11 nucleotides match TRBD2. Sequences were obtained from distant non-tumor lung tissue. This TCR came from a man aged 55 to 70 with non-small cell lung cancer. The CDR3 DNA reads as TGTGCCAGCAGCTTAGTTCTTAGCGGGAGGGGAACCCAGTACTTC. The encoded protein is CASSLVLSGRGTQYF.